The 5 T cell receptor beta chains listed next were all sequenced from one sample in a study of blood T cell repertoires in COVID-19. The assay was immunoSEQ multiplex PCR, and TCRdb's table has in-frame clones only and misses some. The sample yields nearly 350,000 clones, more than 70% seen once. Sequencing was performed on peripheral blood. These TCRs come from a man in his thirties or forties with active or convalescent COVID-19.

The rearrangement uses TRBV5-1 and TRBJ1-3, with D possibly matching TRBD1 (5 bases). Germline V gene lookup returns CDR1 SGHRS and CDR2 YFSETQ. Trimming took off 5 bases at V and 4 bases at J, with 13 bases between the two ends. The CDR3 extends over 14 amino acids. The chain's CDR3 is CASSNGTPGNTIYF. Here the CDR3 DNA reads TGCGCCAGCAGTAACGGGACTCCCGGAAACACCATATATTTT.

This sequence joins TRBV30 and TRBJ2-7; 7 positions match TRBD2. With V trimmed by 4 bases and J by 1 base, 13 bases remained unmatched. Germline CDR1 GTSNPN, CDR2 SVGIG (reference sequence). CDR3 length: 16 amino acids. CDR3: CAWIDVGEGSSYEQYF. CDR3 coding DNA: TGTGCCTGGATCGACGTCGGGGAGGGGAGTTCCTACGAGCAGTACTTC.

J is TRBJ1-2 and V is TRBV28, with 7 positions matching TRBD1. This CDR3 has 16 amino acids. CDR1 is MDHEN, CDR2 SYDVKM, per germline. The V gene end was trimmed by 2 bases and the J gene end by 6 bases; junction bases not matched to a gene: 12. CDR3 sequence reads: CASSLRSGTDNNGYTF. For the CDR3, the DNA is TGTGCCAGCAGTTTAAGGTCCGGGACAGATAATAATGGCTACACCTTC.

The chain has TRBV24-1 and TRBJ2-3, with D possibly matching TRBD1 (6 bases). Germline V CDR1 and CDR2: KGHDR, SFDVKD. This CDR3 is 18 amino acids long. Trimming pared 4 bases from V and 0 bases from J, leaving 19 bases between. This CDR3 is CATSESTGSFASTDTQYF. The CDR3 nucleotides read TGTGCCACCAGTGAATCTACAGGGTCCTTCGCTAGCACAGATACGCAGTATTTT.

J is TRBJ2-7 and V is TRBV18; D is unclear. This CDR3 has 14 residues. Per germline, CDR1 KGHSH and CDR2 LQKENI. V lost 5 bases and J 2 bases, leaving 13 bases between the germline ends. DNA for the CDR3: TGTGCCAGCTCATCCCCCTACTTAGCCTACGAGCAGTACTTC. Its translation is CASSSPYLAYEQYF.